The next 25 T cell receptor beta chains were all read from a single sample in a study of lymphopenia after photon versus proton radiotherapy. Profiled with immunoSEQ multiplex PCR; TCRdb holds only in-frame clones, not every one. The sample yields tens of thousands of clones, more than 85% seen once. Source: peripheral blood, taken from a patient treated with photon-based radiotherapy. Receptors were obtained from a woman between 35 and 50 years old with cholangiocarcinoma.

A single count supports this clone. The V call is TRBV7-9, the J call TRBJ2-7; unclear D gene. The CDR3 is made up of 14 amino acids. Per germline, CDR1 SEHNR and CDR2 FQNEAQ (reference sequence). V dropped 3 bases and J dropped 7 bases, with 16 bases sitting between them. CDR3 sequence reads: CASSFFQSSKEQYF. CDR3 DNA sequence: TGTGCCAGCAGCTTCTTCCAGAGTTCGAAGGAGCAGTACTTC.

The chain recombines TRBV5-1 with TRBJ2-7, with 9 bases that match TRBD1. Trimming cost V 0 bases and J 1 base; bases outside gene matches: 2. CDR1 and CDR2 from the germline V gene are SGHRS and YFSETQ. The CDR3 covers 15 residues. This CDR3 is CASSLGGTGSYEQYF. The CDR3 region has the DNA TGCGCCAGCAGCTTGGGCGGGACAGGGTCCTACGAGCAGTACTTC.

J is TRBJ2-7 and V is TRBV11-3; D gene uncertain. The length of the CDR3 is 12 residues. CDR1 is SGHNT and CDR2 is YENEEA in the germline V gene. V was cut by 3 bases and J by 5 bases, with 8 bases left in between. The CDR3 coding sequence is TGTGCCAGCAGCTTGGCAGATCACGAGCAGTACTTC. Protein product: CASSLADHEQYF.

J is TRBJ2-5 and V is TRBV6-6, with D unclear. CDR1 is MNHNY, CDR2 SVGAGI, per germline (reference sequence). V lost 2 bases, J lost 2 bases, and 12 bases lay in between. This CDR3 is built from 15 residues. CDR3 coding DNA: TGTGCCAGCAGTTACGGCCCCAGTCTTCAAGAGACCCAGTACTTC. Its translation is CASSYGPSLQETQYF.

This clone is a singleton in its sample. The gene calls are TRBV4-2 and TRBJ2-7; 7 bases match TRBD1. CDR1 is LGHNA, CDR2 YNFKEQ, per germline. The length of the CDR3 is 16 residues. J was trimmed by 3 bases and V by 3 bases; bases with no gene match: 11. The CDR3, as DNA: TGTGCCAGCAGCCAGTCCGGGACAGCGGTCGTCTACGAGCAGTACTTC. Translating it yields CASSQSGTAVVYEQYF.

This sequence joins TRBV4-2 and TRBJ1-6; D uncertain. The CDR3 totals 18 residues. V was clipped by 1 base and J by 0 bases, with 13 bases between them. Germline V gene sequence: CDR1 LGHNA, CDR2 YNFKEQ. CDR3 protein: CASSQVSQESSYNSPLHF. The CDR3 DNA follows: TGTGCCAGCAGCCAAGTCTCGCAGGAGAGCTCCTATAATTCACCCCTCCACTTT.

The genes are TRBV25-1 and TRBJ2-7; 9 bases are shared with TRBD2. The CDR3 has 15 residues. Losses at the gene ends were 4 bases for V and 6 bases for J; bases not matched to a gene: 10. In germline, CDR1 is MGHDK, CDR2 SYGVNS. CDR3 region: CASSGTSDQLAEQYF. CDR3 bases: TGTGCCAGCAGTGGGACTAGCGATCAATTGGCCGAGCAGTACTTC.

The V call is TRBV18, the J call TRBJ1-2; D remains unclear. Looked up from germline, CDR1 is KGHSH and CDR2 is LQKENI. This CDR3 comprises 16 residues. The ends were cut back, 4 bases at V and 5 bases at J, with 20 bases in the middle. CDR3 sequence (DNA): TGTGCCAGCTCACAGTCCGACCGACGACCCTTATATGGCTACACCTTC. It translates to CASSQSDRRPLYGYTF.

The V call is TRBV11-1, the J call TRBJ2-1; the D call may be TRBD1 or TRBD2 (5 bases each). Germline CDR1 reads SGHAT; CDR2 reads FQDESV (reference sequence). This CDR3 has 16 amino acids. V dropped 5 bases and J dropped 2 bases, with 16 bases sitting between them. CDR3: CASSGWAGSTYNEQFF. The CDR3 DNA reads as TGTGCCAGCAGCGGGTGGGCAGGGAGTACCTACAATGAGCAGTTCTTC.

The chain couples TRBV11-2 to TRBJ2-1; perhaps TRBD2 as D (7 bases). Germline V gene lookup returns CDR1 SGHAT and CDR2 FQNNGV. Trimming removed 9 bases at V and 8 bases at J, with 20 bases between. This CDR3 region has 14 residues. The CDR3 region is CASLGAGDRDEQFF. DNA for the CDR3: TGTGCCAGTTTGGGGGCGGGAGATAGGGATGAGCAGTTCTTC.

The chain has TRBV11-2 and TRBJ1-4, with D perhaps matching TRBD1 (6 bases). Trimming removed 5 bases at V and 12 bases at J, with 19 bases between. Per the germline V gene, CDR1 is SGHAT and CDR2 is FQNNGV. The CDR3 loop spans 14 amino acids. The DNA of the CDR3 is TGTGCCAGCAGCCGAGCTCACAGGGTCGAGGAACTGTTTTTT. It is translated as CASSRAHRVEELFF.

This chain connects TRBV7-2 to TRBJ2-1, with 7 positions matching TRBD2. V lost 5 bases and J lost 5; bases outside the gene matches: 12. Germline values: CDR1 SGHTA, CDR2 FQGNSA. The CDR3 has 16 residues. The CDR3 region is CASSPTRGGSNNEQFF. The CDR3 nucleotides read TGTGCCAGCAGCCCCACCCGGGGCGGGAGTAACAATGAGCAGTTCTTC.

A single count supports this clone. This chain's CDR3 is CASSDSWTGWSYEQYF. CDR3 nucleotides: TGTGCCAGCAGCGACTCCTGGACAGGTTGGTCGTACGAGCAGTACTTC. The rearrangement links TRBV5-4 to TRBJ2-7, with 7 bases matching TRBD1. CDR3 length equals 16 residues. Germline CDR1 SGHNT, CDR2 YYREEE (reference sequence). V dropped 4 bases and J dropped 4; count of bases not matched to a gene: 14. Filled out from reference TRBV5-4 and TRBJ2-7, the complete variable domain reads ETGVTQSPTHLIKTRGQQVTLRCSSQSGHNTVSWYQQALGQGPQFIFQYYREEENGRGNFPPRFSGLQFPNYSSELNVNALELDDSALYLCASSDSWTGWSYEQYFGPGTRLTVT.

J is TRBJ2-5 and V is TRBV15, with 9 bases fitting TRBD2. The CDR3 runs to 17 residues. The germline V gene encodes CDR1 LNHNV and CDR2 YYDKDF (reference sequence). V lost 0 bases and J lost 2; bases outside the gene matches: 7. The CDR3 nucleotides read TGTGCCACCAGCAGAGATAGCAGACTAGCGGAGCAAGAGACCCAGTACTTC. Amino acid sequence: CATSRDSRLAEQETQYF.

The V gene is TRBV5-1, the J gene TRBJ2-1; 10 positions agree with TRBD2. The V gene end was trimmed by 4 bases and the J gene end by 9 bases; junction bases not matched to a gene: 10. The CDR3 extends over 15 amino acids. Germline V lookup: CDR1 SGHRS, CDR2 YFSETQ. As DNA, the CDR3 is TGCGCCAGCAGCCCCCTCGGCACTAGCGGGACTGAGCAGTTCTTC. Translation: CASSPLGTSGTEQFF.

The genes are TRBV2 and TRBJ2-2; D remains ambiguous. Germline V CDR1 and CDR2: SNHLY, FYNNEI. CDR3 length: 17 residues. With 6 bases removed from V and 5 bases from J, the gap between germline ends came to 22 bases. The CDR3 DNA follows: TGTGCCAGCAGACCCGACGGGCGCCTAATTGGGACCGGGGAGCTGTTTTTT. Protein product: CASRPDGRLIGTGELFF.

The chain has TRBV7-9 and TRBJ2-1; D may match TRBD1 or TRBD2 (5 bases each). Trimming stripped 1 base from V and 7 bases from J, with 8 bases between. This CDR3 spans 13 amino acids. Per germline, CDR1 SEHNR and CDR2 FQNEAQ (reference sequence). The DNA for the CDR3 is TGTGCCAGCAGCTTAGGGTGGGGGAATGAGCAGTTCTTC. Residues: CASSLGWGNEQFF.

The V and J genes are TRBV9 and TRBJ2-2, with 8 bases fitting TRBD1. Trimming took 0 bases from V and 4 from J; bases not matched to a gene: 2. Germline V lookup: CDR1 SGDLS, CDR2 YYNGEE. This CDR3 has 15 residues. The CDR3 loop is CASSVGQGFTGELFF. The CDR3 DNA sequence: TGTGCCAGCAGCGTAGGACAGGGGTTCACCGGGGAGCTGTTTTTT.

The rearrangement uses TRBV15 and TRBJ2-3; 7 bases map to TRBD1. Germline V gives CDR1 LNHNV, CDR2 YYDKDF (reference sequence). The junction had 4 bases not matched to a gene; V was cut back by 0 bases and J by 1 base. The CDR3 spans 16 residues. The CDR3 region is CATSRDLGQGTDTQYF. In DNA, the CDR3 is TGTGCCACCAGCAGAGATCTTGGACAGGGCACAGATACGCAGTATTTT.

This clone was observed once. The chain recombines TRBV28 with TRBJ2-5, with D maybe TRBD1 (6 bases). The J call may not be correct, given that the DNA end is closer to TRBJ2-7. The CDR3 is 15 residues long. The germline V gene has CDR1 MDHEN and CDR2 SYDVKM. CDR3 sequence: CASSPLTGSSYEQYF. In DNA form, the CDR3 reads TGTGCCAGCAGCCCCTTAACAGGGAGCTCCTACGAGCAGTACTTC.

The chain couples TRBV19 to TRBJ1-6, with TRBD1 identical over 8 bases. The germline V gene has CDR1 LNHDA and CDR2 SQIVND (reference sequence). This CDR3 region has 17 residues. V was pared by 6 bases and J by 3 bases, with 10 bases of the junction left unmatched. The chain's CDR3 is CASRPSVGTGYNSPLHF. The CDR3 region has the DNA TGTGCCAGTAGACCTTCGGTCGGGACAGGCTATAATTCACCCCTCCACTTT.

The rearrangement links TRBV30 to TRBJ1-4, with 7 bases identical to TRBD1. CDR3 length: 15 amino acids. V lost 1 base and J lost 5; bases outside the gene matches: 7. The germline V gene has CDR1 GTSNPN and CDR2 SVGIG (reference sequence). CDR3 nucleotides: TGTGCCTGGAGTGCCTCCTCGGGACAGAATGAAAAACTGTTTTTT. It codes for CAWSASSGQNEKLFF.

This sequence joins TRBV10-3 and TRBJ2-7; TRBD2 might be the D (6 bases). The CDR3 spans 14 residues. The germline V gene has CDR1 ENHRY and CDR2 SYGVKD. V was cut by 10 bases and J by 5 bases, with 21 bases left in between. As DNA, the CDR3 is TGTGCCACCTCCACCGGGACCGGAGGGGACGAGCAGTACTTC. This sequence encodes CATSTGTGGDEQYF.

The chain joins TRBV19 to TRBJ1-2; D is unclear. The ends were cut back, 3 bases at V and 6 bases at J, with 11 bases in the middle. The CDR3 consists of 13 residues. CDR1 is LNHDA, CDR2 SQIVND, per germline (reference sequence). CDR3 in amino acids: CASSISSTNGYTF. The CDR3 DNA reads TGTGCCAGTAGTATCAGCAGTACCAATGGCTACACCTTC.

This chain connects TRBV18 to TRBJ1-5; no definite D call. Germline CDR1 is KGHSH and CDR2 is LQKENI. There are 16 residues in the CDR3. V was trimmed by 2 bases and J by 2 bases, leaving 13 bases between them. CDR3 amino acids: CASSPEDPGGNQPQHF. The CDR3 nucleotides are TGTGCCAGCTCACCAGAGGACCCTGGGGGCAATCAGCCCCAGCATTTT.